This record looks at one TCR beta chain sequence and its context. The V gene end was trimmed by 4 bases and the J gene end by 6 bases; junction bases not matched to a gene: 20. The CDR3 runs to 17 residues. Germline V gives CDR1 SQVTM, CDR2 ANQGSEA. This entry is derived from a study of human T cells and chemical hapten exposure. Overall study context: DPC (0.01%) was patch tested on the upper back and read at 6 days.

Time point given: patch test 1, 2 weeks after DPC sensitization. Treatment noted: therapeutic diphenylcyclopropenone sensitization with weekly scalp DPC. TCRdb processed the RACE reads anew with MiXCR; each CDR3 protein has one entry. The table has some 340,000 distinct CDR3 sequences, approximately 6.3% seen once. The sequence derives from a woman between 18 and 29 years old with alopecia areata. Some clones in this sample may be carry-over from other donors' samples. The chain combines TRBV29-1 with TRBJ1-1, with 7 nucleotides matching TRBD1. Material: whole blood, obtained in connection with sensitization to the hapten diphenylcyclopropenone (DPC). The CDR3 loop reads CSVVGGGGLSGIAEAFF. CDR3 nucleotide sequence: TGCAGCGTTGTCGGAGGGGGCGGTTTGTCCGGGATAGCTGAAGCTTTCTTT.